This T cell receptor beta chain appears in the sequencing data of a study of CD4+ T cells in melanoma. V gave up 2 bases and J gave up 2 bases, with 19 bases separating them. This CDR3 is 18 amino acids long. Study results and caveats: Neoantigen-specific CD4+ T cells in melanoma reportedly had diverse differentiation states. CD8+ T cell, macrophage and B cell function reportedly correlated with neoantigen-specific CD4+ T cells.

Of note for this clone: The target antigen is unknown.

The table came from immunoSEQ multiplex PCR; TCRdb's copy has only in-frame clones and leaves some out. The profile covers roughly 140,000 clones, with about nine tenths appearing a single time and 1.5% to 1.9% taken by the ten largest. The chain links TRBV23-1 to TRBJ1-3; D ambiguous. TRBV23-1 is flagged as an ORF with uncertain function. The receptor was isolated from a human donor with melanoma. The CDR3 DNA follows: TGCGCCAGCAGTCAAGCTCGATTCCTGAGGGTAGCTGGAAACACCATATATTTT. Amino acids: CASSQARFLRVAGNTIYF.